The rows below give T cell receptor beta chains drawn from one sample of a study of blood T cell repertoires in COVID-19. Sequencing used immunoSEQ multiplex PCR; TCRdb keeps in-frame clones, though not all of them. The table lists 200,000 to 250,000 clones, about 88% of them singletons, with about 1.7% in the top ten. Specimen: peripheral blood. These receptors all come from a man between 65 and 80 years old with acute or convalescent COVID-19. CDR3s include the opening cysteine and the closing phenylalanine or tryptophan. Fields, in order: D gene, clone size, J gene, V gene, CDR3 protein, CDR3 DNA. D genes are given only for firm matches. The size of a clone is reported for some rows only, either as once, few or many, or as a class for expanded clones.

d_call: TRBD1
clone_size: .
j_call: TRBJ2-7
v_call: TRBV10-3
cdr3_aa: CAISGTGGVDEQYF
cdr3_nt: TGTGCCATCAGTGGGACAGGGGGCGTAGACGAGCAGTACTTC

d_call: TRBD1
clone_size: .
j_call: TRBJ1-2
v_call: TRBV3-1/TRBV3-2
cdr3_aa: CASSRGQGLYGYTF
cdr3_nt: TGTGCCAGCAGCCGCGGACAGGGACTCTATGGCTACACCTTC

d_call: .
clone_size: .
j_call: TRBJ1-2
v_call: TRBV5-1
cdr3_aa: CASSLGGTDGYTF
cdr3_nt: TGCGCCAGCAGCTTGGGTGGGACTGATGGCTACACCTTC

d_call: .
clone_size: .
j_call: TRBJ2-7
v_call: TRBV19
cdr3_aa: CASSNGAGAYEQYF
cdr3_nt: TGTGCCAGTAGTAACGGGGCAGGGGCGTACGAGCAGTACTTC

d_call: TRBD1
clone_size: .
j_call: TRBJ1-1
v_call: TRBV19
cdr3_aa: CASRKGTANTEAFF
cdr3_nt: TGTGCCAGTAGAAAAGGGACAGCGAACACTGAAGCTTTCTTT

d_call: .
clone_size: .
j_call: TRBJ2-2
v_call: TRBV28
cdr3_aa: CASSFQGNGELFF
cdr3_nt: TGTGCCAGCAGTTTCCAGGGGAACGGGGAGCTGTTTTTT

d_call: TRBD1
clone_size: .
j_call: TRBJ1-2
v_call: TRBV10-3
cdr3_aa: CAINTGAGNYGYTF
cdr3_nt: TGTGCCATCAATACAGGGGCAGGGAACTATGGCTACACCTTC

d_call: TRBD1
clone_size: .
j_call: TRBJ2-5
v_call: TRBV30
cdr3_aa: CAWSRAGGQETQYF
cdr3_nt: TGTGCCTGGAGTCGGGCAGGGGGACAAGAGACCCAGTACTTC

d_call: TRBD1
clone_size: .
j_call: TRBJ1-1
v_call: TRBV18
cdr3_aa: CASSPATGGKTEAFF
cdr3_nt: TGTGCCAGCTCACCGGCGACAGGGGGAAAAACTGAAGCTTTCTTT

d_call: .
clone_size: .
j_call: TRBJ2-7
v_call: TRBV6-5
cdr3_aa: CASSSYGGRNLDEQYF
cdr3_nt: TGTGCCAGCAGTTCCTACGGGGGACGTAACCTTGACGAGCAGTACTTC

d_call: TRBD1
clone_size: .
j_call: TRBJ1-6
v_call: TRBV9
cdr3_aa: CASSVASGTGGNSPLHF
cdr3_nt: TGTGCCAGCAGCGTAGCCTCCGGGACAGGGGGTAACTCACCCCTCCACTTT

d_call: .
clone_size: .
j_call: TRBJ1-4
v_call: TRBV4-1
cdr3_aa: CASSQAEGGNFEKLFF
cdr3_nt: TGCGCCAGCAGCCAAGCGGAGGGGGGGAATTTTGAAAAACTGTTTTTT

d_call: TRBD1
clone_size: .
j_call: TRBJ2-7
v_call: TRBV5-1
cdr3_aa: CASSLGPDRGGYEQYF
cdr3_nt: TGCGCCAGCAGCTTGGGACCGGACAGGGGAGGATACGAGCAGTACTTC

d_call: .
clone_size: .
j_call: TRBJ1-5
v_call: TRBV18
cdr3_aa: CASSPVGQGPHSNQPQHF
cdr3_nt: TGTGCCAGCTCACCAGTAGGGCAGGGGCCCCACAGCAATCAGCCCCAGCATTTT

d_call: TRBD2
clone_size: once
j_call: TRBJ2-1
v_call: TRBV18
cdr3_aa: CASSPRSLAGAVLGHEQFF
cdr3_nt: TGTGCCAGCTCACCACGGAGTCTAGCGGGCGCCGTCCTCGGTCATGAGCAGTTCTTC

d_call: .
clone_size: .
j_call: TRBJ2-5
v_call: TRBV12-5
cdr3_aa: CASGLDSKSAQYF
cdr3_nt: TGTGCTAGTGGCCTAGACAGTAAATCGGCCCAGTACTTC

d_call: .
clone_size: .
j_call: TRBJ2-5
v_call: TRBV27
cdr3_aa: CASSLLGAGVEETQYF
cdr3_nt: TGTGCCAGCAGTTTATTAGGGGCAGGGGTGGAAGAGACCCAGTACTTC

d_call: TRBD2
clone_size: .
j_call: TRBJ2-5
v_call: TRBV7-3
cdr3_aa: CASSLSTGGVETQYF
cdr3_nt: TGTGCCAGCAGCTTATCTACGGGAGGTGTAGAGACCCAGTACTTC

d_call: TRBD2
clone_size: .
j_call: TRBJ2-2
v_call: TRBV2
cdr3_aa: CASKPGGPTGELFF
cdr3_nt: TGTGCCAGCAAGCCGGGAGGGCCCACCGGGGAGCTGTTTTTT

d_call: TRBD1
clone_size: .
j_call: TRBJ2-7
v_call: TRBV7-8
cdr3_aa: CASSGKATGGRPVPKSGYEQYF
cdr3_nt: TGTGCCAGCAGCGGAAAGGCTACAGGGGGCCGACCCGTTCCCAAATCCGGCTACGAGCAGTACTTC

d_call: TRBD1
clone_size: few
j_call: TRBJ1-5
v_call: TRBV6-2/TRBV6-3
cdr3_aa: CASSYTGGGQPQHF
cdr3_nt: TGTGCCAGCAGTTACACAGGGGGAGGACAGCCCCAGCATTTT

d_call: .
clone_size: .
j_call: TRBJ1-2
v_call: TRBV5-5
cdr3_aa: CASSFRGIDYGYTF
cdr3_nt: TGTGCCAGCAGCTTCCGGGGGATCGACTATGGCTACACCTTC

d_call: .
clone_size: .
j_call: TRBJ2-3
v_call: TRBV11-2
cdr3_aa: CASSSGLRTDTQYF
cdr3_nt: TGTGCCAGCAGCTCGGGACTTCGTACAGATACGCAGTATTTT

d_call: .
clone_size: .
j_call: TRBJ1-1
v_call: TRBV30
cdr3_aa: CAWSKSGALNTEAFF
cdr3_nt: TGTGCCTGGAGTAAATCAGGGGCCCTGAACACTGAAGCTTTCTTT

d_call: .
clone_size: .
j_call: TRBJ1-2
v_call: TRBV7-2
cdr3_aa: CASSISRGSIYGYTF
cdr3_nt: TGTGCCAGCAGCATCAGTAGAGGCTCTATTTATGGCTACACCTTC

d_call: .
clone_size: once
j_call: TRBJ1-1
v_call: TRBV19
cdr3_aa: CASSIDQNTEAFF
cdr3_nt: TGTGCCAGTAGTATAGATCAGAACACTGAAGCTTTCTTT

d_call: .
clone_size: once
j_call: TRBJ2-6
v_call: TRBV7-2
cdr3_aa: CASSLGGSGANVLTF
cdr3_nt: TGTGCCAGCAGCTTAGGAGGGTCTGGGGCCAACGTCCTGACTTTC

d_call: TRBD2
clone_size: .
j_call: TRBJ2-3
v_call: TRBV2
cdr3_aa: CASSELAGYTDTQYF
cdr3_nt: TGTGCCAGCAGCGAACTAGCGGGATACACAGATACGCAGTATTTT

d_call: .
clone_size: .
j_call: TRBJ1-2
v_call: TRBV10-1
cdr3_aa: CASSPDNLYGYTF
cdr3_nt: TGCGCCAGCAGCCCGGACAACCTGTATGGCTACACCTTC

d_call: TRBD2
clone_size: .
j_call: TRBJ2-3
v_call: TRBV7-2
cdr3_aa: CASSTGGSGRDTQYF
cdr3_nt: TGTGCCAGCAGCACAGGAGGAAGCGGGAGAGATACGCAGTATTTT

d_call: .
clone_size: .
j_call: TRBJ1-3
v_call: TRBV10-3
cdr3_aa: CAISGTGVAGYF
cdr3_nt: TGTGCCATCAGTGGAACGGGGGTCGCCGGCTATTTT

d_call: .
clone_size: .
j_call: TRBJ2-3
v_call: TRBV11-2
cdr3_aa: CASSLGQGLNTQYF
cdr3_nt: TGTGCCAGCAGCTTAGGCCAGGGGTTGAATACGCAGTATTTT

d_call: TRBD1
clone_size: .
j_call: TRBJ1-1
v_call: TRBV5-1
cdr3_aa: CASSLTGEMNTEAFF
cdr3_nt: TGCGCCAGCAGCTTGACAGGGGAGATGAACACTGAAGCTTTCTTT